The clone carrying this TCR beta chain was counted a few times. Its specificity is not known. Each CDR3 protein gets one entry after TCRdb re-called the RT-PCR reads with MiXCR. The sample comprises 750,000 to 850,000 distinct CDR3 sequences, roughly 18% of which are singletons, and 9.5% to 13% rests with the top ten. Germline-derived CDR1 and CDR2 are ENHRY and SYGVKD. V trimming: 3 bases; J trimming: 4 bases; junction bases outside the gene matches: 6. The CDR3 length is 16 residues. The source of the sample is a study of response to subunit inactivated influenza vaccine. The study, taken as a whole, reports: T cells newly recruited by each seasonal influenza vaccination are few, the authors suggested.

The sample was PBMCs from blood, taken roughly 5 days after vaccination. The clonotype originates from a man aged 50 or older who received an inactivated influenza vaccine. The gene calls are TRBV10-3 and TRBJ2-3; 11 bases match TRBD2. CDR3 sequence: CAISEGGSGGADTQYF. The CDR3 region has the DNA TGTGCCATCAGTGAAGGAGGTAGCGGGGGGGCAGATACGCAGTATTTT.